This T cell receptor (beta chain) was obtained from a study of blood T cell repertoires in COVID-19. Looking at the study overall: Sample material is recorded as cDNA or gDNA derived from T cells, B-cell-depleted T cells, or PBMCs.

V was shortened by 0 bases and J by 5 bases, with 11 bases between the two germline ends. Germline V lookup: CDR1 SGHKS, CDR2 YYEKEE (reference sequence). The CDR3 contains 14 residues. Methods used by the authors: Amplifying reference gene primers gave estimates of nucleated cell counts. The table came from immunoSEQ multiplex PCR; TCRdb's copy has only in-frame clones and leaves some out. V and J calls and clone size are given by that table; D and trimming were obtained from the DNA. The sample contains roughly 300,000 clones, 75% to 95% of which appear only once. The chain is built from TRBV5-5 and TRBJ2-5; maybe TRBD2 (6 bases). The sequence was collected from a woman aged 25 to 39 with COVID-19, enrolled during active disease. Sample: peripheral blood. This chain's CDR3 is CASSLEGGDETQYF. The CDR3 DNA follows: TGTGCCAGCAGCTTGGAGGGCGGGGACGAGACCCAGTACTTC. Filled out from reference TRBV5-5 and TRBJ2-5, the complete variable domain reads DAGVTQSPTHLIKTRGQQVTLRCSPISGHKSVSWYQQVLGQGPQFIFQYYEKEERGRGNFPDRFSARQFPNYSSELNVNALLLGDSALYLCASSLEGGDETQYFGPGTRLLVL.